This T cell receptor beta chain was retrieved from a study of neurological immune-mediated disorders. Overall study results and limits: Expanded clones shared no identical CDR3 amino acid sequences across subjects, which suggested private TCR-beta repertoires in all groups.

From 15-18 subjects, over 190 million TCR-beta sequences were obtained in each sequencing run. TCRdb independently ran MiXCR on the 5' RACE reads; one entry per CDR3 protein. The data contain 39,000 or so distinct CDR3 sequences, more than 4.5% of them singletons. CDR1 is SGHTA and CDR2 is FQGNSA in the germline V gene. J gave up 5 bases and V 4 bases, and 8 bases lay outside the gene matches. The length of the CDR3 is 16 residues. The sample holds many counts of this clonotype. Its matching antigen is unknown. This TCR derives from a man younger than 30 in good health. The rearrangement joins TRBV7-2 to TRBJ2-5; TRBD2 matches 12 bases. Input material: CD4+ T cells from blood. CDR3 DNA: TGTGCCAGCAGCTCAAGTACTAGCGGGAGGTGGGAGACCCAGTACTTC. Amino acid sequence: CASSSSTSGRWETQYF.